These 5 T cell receptor beta chains came from one sample sequenced in a study of shared T cell receptors in the human thymus. Repertoires were generated with immunoSEQ multiplex PCR, while TCRdb's copy carries only in-frame clones and drops some. The sample contains roughly 500,000 clones, 70% to 80% of which appear only once. These data also formed part of another study, on human thymus T cells.

The sample was thymocytes. The origin of the receptors is a boy younger than two with a congenital heart defect.

This rearrangement joins TRBV4-1 to TRBJ2-1; 7 positions match TRBD2. The CDR3 is 17 residues long. CDR1 and CDR2 from the germline V gene are MGHRA and YSYEKL. Trimming at V came to 1 base and at J to 7 bases, leaving 13 bases not matched to a gene. The DNA for the CDR3 is TGCGCCAGCAGCCAAGGTCCTGCGGGAGTGGGTAGGAATGAGCAGTTCTTC. Its translation: CASSQGPAGVGRNEQFF.

CDR3 coding DNA: TGTGCCAGCAGCGAGGGGCAGGCAGGGGATGGCTACACCTTC. It codes for CASSEGQAGDGYTF. This chain links TRBV9 with TRBJ1-2; D is perhaps TRBD1 (6 bases). This CDR3 comprises 14 residues. V gave up 3 bases and J gave up 6 bases, with 15 bases separating them. Germline V CDR1 and CDR2: SGDLS, YYNGEE.

The chain recombines TRBV4-3 with TRBJ1-5, with no clear D. Germline assignment: CDR1 LGHNA and CDR2 YSLEER. This CDR3 has 15 residues. Between the trimmed V and J ends, which lost 0 bases and 0 bases, there was a span of 6 bases. The CDR3 coding sequence is TGCGCCAGCAGCCAAGATTCCCATAGCAATCAGCCCCAGCATTTT. It is translated as CASSQDSHSNQPQHF.

The chain employs TRBV5-1 and TRBJ1-2, with 7 bases lining up with TRBD1. V was pared by 4 bases and J by 6 bases, with 15 bases of the junction left unmatched. This CDR3 is 16 amino acids long. The germline V gene has CDR1 SGHRS and CDR2 YFSETQ. The CDR3 DNA reads TGCGCCAGCAGCCCGCGAGGGGGCGAGTATCTAGATGGCTACACCTTC. Protein: CASSPRGGEYLDGYTF.

This clone was seen a few times. This chain uses TRBV28 with TRBJ2-2; unclear D gene. V lost 3 bases to trimming and J lost 1 base, with 3 bases between them. The CDR3 covers 13 residues. CDR1 is MDHEN and CDR2 is SYDVKM in the germline V gene. The CDR3 bases are TGTGCCAGCAGTTTCAAGAACACCGGGGAGCTGTTTTTT. As protein: CASSFKNTGELFF.